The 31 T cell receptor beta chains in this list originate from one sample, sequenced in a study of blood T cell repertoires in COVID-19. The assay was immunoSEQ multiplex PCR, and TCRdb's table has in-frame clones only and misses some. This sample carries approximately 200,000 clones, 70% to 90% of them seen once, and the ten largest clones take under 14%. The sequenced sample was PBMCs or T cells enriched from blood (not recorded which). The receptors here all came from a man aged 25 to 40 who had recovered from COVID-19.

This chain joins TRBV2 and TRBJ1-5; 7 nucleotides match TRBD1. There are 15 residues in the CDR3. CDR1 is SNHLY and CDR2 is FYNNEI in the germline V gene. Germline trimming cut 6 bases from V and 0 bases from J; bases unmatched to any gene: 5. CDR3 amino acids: CASSQQGYSNQPQHF. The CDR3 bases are TGTGCCAGCAGCCAACAGGGGTATAGCAATCAGCCCCAGCATTTT. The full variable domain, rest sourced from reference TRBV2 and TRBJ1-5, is EPEVTQTPSHQVTQMGQEVILRCVPISNHLYFYWYRQILGQKVEFLVSFYNNEISEKSEIFDDQFSVERPDGSNFTLKIRSTKLEDSAMYFCASSQQGYSNQPQHFGDGTRLSIL.

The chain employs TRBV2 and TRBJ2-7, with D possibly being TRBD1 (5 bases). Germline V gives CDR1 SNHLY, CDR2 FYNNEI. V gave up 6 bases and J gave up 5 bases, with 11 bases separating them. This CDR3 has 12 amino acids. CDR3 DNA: TGTGCCAGCAGACGCCAGGGTAACGAGCAGTACTTC. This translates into CASRRQGNEQYF.

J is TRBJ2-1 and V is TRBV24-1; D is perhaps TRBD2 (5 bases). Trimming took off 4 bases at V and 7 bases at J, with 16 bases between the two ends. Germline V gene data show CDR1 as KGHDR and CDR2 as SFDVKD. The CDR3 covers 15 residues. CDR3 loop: CATSEPGVVENEQFF. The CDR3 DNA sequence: TGTGCCACCAGTGAGCCCGGGGTGGTCGAGAATGAGCAGTTCTTC.

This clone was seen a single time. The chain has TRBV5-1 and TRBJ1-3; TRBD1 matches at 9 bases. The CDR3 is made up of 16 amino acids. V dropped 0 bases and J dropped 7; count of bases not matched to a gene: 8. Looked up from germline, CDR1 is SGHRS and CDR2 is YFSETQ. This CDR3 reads CASSLGFTGGANTIYF. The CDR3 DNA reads TGCGCCAGCAGCTTGGGTTTTACAGGGGGCGCGAACACCATATATTTT.

The CDR3 DNA reads TGTGCCAGCAGCCAAGAAACTAGAGGTGAAAAACTGTTTTTT. Protein product: CASSQETRGEKLFF. V gene TRBV4-2 combines with J gene TRBJ1-4; the D is unclear. Germline CDR1 LGHNA, CDR2 YNFKEQ. The CDR3 spans 14 residues. V lost 0 bases to trimming and J lost 7 bases, with 9 bases between them.

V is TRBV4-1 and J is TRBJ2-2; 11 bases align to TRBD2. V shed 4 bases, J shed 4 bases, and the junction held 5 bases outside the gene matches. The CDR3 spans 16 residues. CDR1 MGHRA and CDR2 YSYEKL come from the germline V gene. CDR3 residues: CASSLLAGAGTGELFF. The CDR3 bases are TGCGCCAGCAGCCTACTAGCGGGAGCGGGCACCGGGGAGCTGTTTTTT.

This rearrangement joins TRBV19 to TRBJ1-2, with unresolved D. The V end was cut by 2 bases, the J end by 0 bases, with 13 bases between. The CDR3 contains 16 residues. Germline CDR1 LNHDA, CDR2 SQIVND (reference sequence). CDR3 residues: CASSIPGRASNYGYTF. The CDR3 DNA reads TGTGCCAGTAGTATACCGGGAAGGGCTTCTAACTATGGCTACACCTTC.

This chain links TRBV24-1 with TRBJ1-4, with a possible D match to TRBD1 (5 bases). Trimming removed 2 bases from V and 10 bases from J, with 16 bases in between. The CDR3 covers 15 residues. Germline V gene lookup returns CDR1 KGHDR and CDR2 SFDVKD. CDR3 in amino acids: CATSDWRCGGGKLFF. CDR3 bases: TGTGCCACCAGTGATTGGCGGTGTGGGGGGGGAAAACTGTTTTTT.

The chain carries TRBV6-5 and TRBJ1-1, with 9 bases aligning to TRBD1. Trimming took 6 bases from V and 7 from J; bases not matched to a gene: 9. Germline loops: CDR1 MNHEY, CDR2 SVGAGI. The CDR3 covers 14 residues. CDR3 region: CASSRGQGKNEAFF. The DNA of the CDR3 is TGTGCCAGCAGCCGGGGACAGGGTAAAAATGAAGCTTTCTTT.

The CDR3 loop reads CASSWTNTAGELFF. CDR3 nucleotides: TGTGCCAGCAGTTGGACTAATACTGCCGGGGAGCTGTTTTTT. The rearrangement uses TRBV28 and TRBJ2-2; perhaps TRBD2 as D (6 bases). The CDR3 has 14 residues. Germline CDR1 reads MDHEN; CDR2 reads SYDVKM. Trimming cost V 4 bases and J 6 bases, with 12 bases left between them.

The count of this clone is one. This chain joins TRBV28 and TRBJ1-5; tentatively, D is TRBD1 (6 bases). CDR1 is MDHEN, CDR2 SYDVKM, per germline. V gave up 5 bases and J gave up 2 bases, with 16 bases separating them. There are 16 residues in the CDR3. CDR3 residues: CASSTTGAGGNQPQHF. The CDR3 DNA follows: TGTGCCAGCAGTACCACTGGGGCAGGGGGCAATCAGCCCCAGCATTTT.

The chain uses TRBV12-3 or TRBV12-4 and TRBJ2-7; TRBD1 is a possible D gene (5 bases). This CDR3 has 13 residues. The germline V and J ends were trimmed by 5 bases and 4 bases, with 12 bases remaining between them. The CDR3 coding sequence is TGTGCCAGCAGTAGACCGAAGGGGTACGAGCAGTACTTC. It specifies CASSRPKGYEQYF.

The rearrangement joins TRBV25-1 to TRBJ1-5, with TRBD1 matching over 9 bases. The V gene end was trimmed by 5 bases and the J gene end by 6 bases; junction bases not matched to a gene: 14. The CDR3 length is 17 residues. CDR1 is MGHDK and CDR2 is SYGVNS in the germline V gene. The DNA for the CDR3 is TGTGCCAGCAGTTCCGGGACAGGGAAATCGTTCGGTCAGCCCCAGCATTTT. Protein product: CASSSGTGKSFGQPQHF.

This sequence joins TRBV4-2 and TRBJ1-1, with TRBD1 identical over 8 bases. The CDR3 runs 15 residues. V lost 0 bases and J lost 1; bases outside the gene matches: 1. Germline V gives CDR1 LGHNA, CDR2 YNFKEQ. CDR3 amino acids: CASSQDQGANTEAFF. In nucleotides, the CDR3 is TGTGCCAGCAGCCAAGATCAGGGGGCGAACACTGAAGCTTTCTTT.

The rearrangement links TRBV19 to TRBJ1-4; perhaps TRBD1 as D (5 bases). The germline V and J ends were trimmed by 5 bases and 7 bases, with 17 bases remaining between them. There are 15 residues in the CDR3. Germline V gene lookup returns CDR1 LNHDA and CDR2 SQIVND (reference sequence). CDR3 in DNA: TGTGCCAGTAGTCCTACGGCCGCCCAGGGTGAAAAACTGTTTTTT. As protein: CASSPTAAQGEKLFF.

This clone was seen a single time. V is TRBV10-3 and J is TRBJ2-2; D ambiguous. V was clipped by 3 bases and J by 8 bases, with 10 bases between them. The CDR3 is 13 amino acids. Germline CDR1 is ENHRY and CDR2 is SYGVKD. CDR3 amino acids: CAISDGAAGELFF. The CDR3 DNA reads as TGTGCCATCAGTGACGGCGCGGCAGGGGAGCTGTTTTTT.

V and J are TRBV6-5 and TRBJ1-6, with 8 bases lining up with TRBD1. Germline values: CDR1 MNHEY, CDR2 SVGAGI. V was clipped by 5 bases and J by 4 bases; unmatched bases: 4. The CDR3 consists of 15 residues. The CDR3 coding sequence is TGTGCCAGCAGTAGGACAGGGACATATAATTCACCCCTCCACTTT. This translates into CASSRTGTYNSPLHF.

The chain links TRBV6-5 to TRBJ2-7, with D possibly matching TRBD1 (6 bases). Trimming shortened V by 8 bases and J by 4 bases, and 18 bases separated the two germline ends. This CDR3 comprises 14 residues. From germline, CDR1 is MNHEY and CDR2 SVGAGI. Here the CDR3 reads CASAPGQGLYEQYF. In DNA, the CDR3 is TGTGCCAGCGCTCCAGGGCAGGGGTTATACGAGCAGTACTTC.

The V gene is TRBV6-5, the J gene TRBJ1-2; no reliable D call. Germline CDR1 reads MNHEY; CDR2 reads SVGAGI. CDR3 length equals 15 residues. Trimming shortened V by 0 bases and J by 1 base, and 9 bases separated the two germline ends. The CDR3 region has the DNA TGTGCCAGCAGTTACTCTTTGAACATTAACTATGGCTACACCTTC. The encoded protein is CASSYSLNINYGYTF.

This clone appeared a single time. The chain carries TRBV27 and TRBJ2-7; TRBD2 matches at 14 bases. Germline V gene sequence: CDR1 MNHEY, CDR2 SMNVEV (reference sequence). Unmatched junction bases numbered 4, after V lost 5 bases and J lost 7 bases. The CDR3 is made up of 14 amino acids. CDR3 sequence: CASSPGLAGVEQYF. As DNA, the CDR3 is TGTGCCAGCAGTCCGGGACTAGCGGGGGTAGAGCAGTACTTC.

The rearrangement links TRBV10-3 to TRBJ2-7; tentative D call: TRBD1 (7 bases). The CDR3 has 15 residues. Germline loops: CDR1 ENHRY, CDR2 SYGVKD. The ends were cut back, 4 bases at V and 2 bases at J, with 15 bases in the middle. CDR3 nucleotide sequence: TGTGCCATCAGTGTTGGCCAGGGGGGTACCTACGAGCAGTACTTC. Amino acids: CAISVGQGGTYEQYF.

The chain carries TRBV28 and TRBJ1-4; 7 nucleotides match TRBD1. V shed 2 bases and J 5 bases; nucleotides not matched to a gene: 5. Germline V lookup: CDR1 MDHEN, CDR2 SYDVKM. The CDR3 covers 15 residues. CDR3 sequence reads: CASSLEGAPNEKLFF. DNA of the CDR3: TGTGCCAGCAGTTTAGAGGGGGCTCCCAATGAAAAACTGTTTTTT.

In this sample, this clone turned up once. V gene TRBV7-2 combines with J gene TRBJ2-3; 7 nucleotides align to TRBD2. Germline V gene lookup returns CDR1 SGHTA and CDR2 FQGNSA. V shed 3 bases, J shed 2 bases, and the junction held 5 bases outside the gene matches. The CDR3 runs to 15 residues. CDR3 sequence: CASSFSGVVTDTQYF. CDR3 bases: TGTGCCAGCAGCTTCAGCGGGGTCGTCACAGATACGCAGTATTTT.

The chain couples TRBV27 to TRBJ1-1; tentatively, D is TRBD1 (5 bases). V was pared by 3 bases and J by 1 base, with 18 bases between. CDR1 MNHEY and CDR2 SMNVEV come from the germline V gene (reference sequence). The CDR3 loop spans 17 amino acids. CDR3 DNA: TGTGCCAGCAGTTTTCGGGGCGGGGGATATGAGAACACTGAAGCTTTCTTT. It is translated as CASSFRGGGYENTEAFF.

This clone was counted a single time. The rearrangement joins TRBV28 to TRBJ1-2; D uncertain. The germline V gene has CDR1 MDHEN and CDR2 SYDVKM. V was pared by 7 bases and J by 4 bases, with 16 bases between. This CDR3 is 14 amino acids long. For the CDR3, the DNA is TGTGCCAGCACCCTACCTGGGCAGCTCTATGGCTACACCTTC. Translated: CASTLPGQLYGYTF.

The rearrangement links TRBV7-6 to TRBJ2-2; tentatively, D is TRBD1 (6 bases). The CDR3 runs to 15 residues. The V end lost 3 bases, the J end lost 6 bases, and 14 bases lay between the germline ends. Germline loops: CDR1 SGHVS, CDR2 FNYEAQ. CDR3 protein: CASSFEPRGAGELFF. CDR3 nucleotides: TGTGCCAGCAGCTTCGAACCCAGGGGAGCCGGGGAGCTGTTTTTT. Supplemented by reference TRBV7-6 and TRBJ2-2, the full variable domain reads GAGVSQSPRYKVTKRGQDVALRCDPISGHVSLYWYRQALGQGPEFLTYFNYEAQQDKSGLPNDRFSAERPEGSISTLTIQRTEQRDSAMYRCASSFEPRGAGELFFGEGSRLTVL.

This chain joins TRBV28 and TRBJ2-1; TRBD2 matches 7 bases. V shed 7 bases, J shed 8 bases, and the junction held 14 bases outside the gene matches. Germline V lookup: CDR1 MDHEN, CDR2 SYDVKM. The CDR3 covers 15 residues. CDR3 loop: CASISPGRAQDEQFF. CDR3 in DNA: TGTGCCAGCATATCGCCGGGGAGGGCCCAGGATGAGCAGTTCTTC. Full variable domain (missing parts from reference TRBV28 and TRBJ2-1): DVKVTQSSRYLVKRTGEKVFLECVQDMDHENMFWYRQDPGLGLRLIYFSYDVKMKEKGDIPEGYSVSREKKERFSLILESASTNQTSMYLCASISPGRAQDEQFFGPGTRLTVL.

CDR3 residues: CASRHIDREAFF. CDR3 nucleotide sequence: TGTGCCAGCCGTCACATTGACAGAGAAGCTTTCTTT. V is TRBV18 and J is TRBJ1-1, with D perhaps matching TRBD1 (5 bases). V gave up 8 bases and J gave up 8 bases, with 15 bases separating them. Looked up from germline, CDR1 is KGHSH and CDR2 is LQKENI. This CDR3 spans 12 amino acids.

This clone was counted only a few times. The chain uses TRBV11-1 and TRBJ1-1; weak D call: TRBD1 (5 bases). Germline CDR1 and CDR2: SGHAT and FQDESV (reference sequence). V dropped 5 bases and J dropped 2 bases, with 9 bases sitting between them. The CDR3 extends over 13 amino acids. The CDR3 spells CASSPGGNTEAFF. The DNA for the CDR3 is TGTGCCAGCAGCCCCGGGGGTAACACTGAAGCTTTCTTT.

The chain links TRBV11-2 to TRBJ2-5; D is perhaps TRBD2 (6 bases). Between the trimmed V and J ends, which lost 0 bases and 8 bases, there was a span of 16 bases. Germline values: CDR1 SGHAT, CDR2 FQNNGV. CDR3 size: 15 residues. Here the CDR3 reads CASSLETGRRETQYF. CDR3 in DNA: TGTGCCAGCAGCTTAGAGACGGGACGGCGGGAAACCCAGTACTTC.

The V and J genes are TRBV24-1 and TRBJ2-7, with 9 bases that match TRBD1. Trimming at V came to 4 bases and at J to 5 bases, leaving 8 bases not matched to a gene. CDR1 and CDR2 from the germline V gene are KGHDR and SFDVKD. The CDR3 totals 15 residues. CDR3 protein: CATSERGQGRNEQYF. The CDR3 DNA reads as TGTGCCACCAGTGAACGGGGACAGGGAAGAAACGAGCAGTACTTC.